This T cell receptor (beta chain) was captured by sequencing in a study of OX40 agonist ivuxolimab in advanced cancers. Study-level background: As their treatment, patients were administered ivuxolimab, an agonistic anti-OX40 (CD134) antibody. Participants, around 80% male, averaged 60 years of age, ranging from roughly 23 to 90.

Measured with immunoSEQ multiplex PCR; TCRdb has only the in-frame clones, and not every one. The table has fewer than 110,000 clones, approximately 90% seen once. CDR1 is SGHDN, CDR2 FVKESK, per germline. V lost 4 bases and J 3 bases, leaving 21 bases between the germline ends. CDR3 length equals 18 residues. The starting material was CD4+ or CD8+ T cells sorted from blood, obtained in a trial of the OX40 agonist ivuxolimab. This chain connects TRBV14 to TRBJ2-2; D call uncertain. The clonotype originates from an adult with an advanced solid tumor such as melanoma, head and neck, liver or kidney cancer. The CDR3 sequence is CASSPQPGAGLDTGELFF. As DNA, the CDR3 is TGTGCCAGCAGCCCGCAGCCCGGCGCTGGGCTCGACACCGGGGAGCTGTTTTTT.